This TCR beta chain was captured in a study of T cell responses to AZD1222 COVID-19 vaccine. Study-wide context: Second-dose recipients at about 4 or about 12 weeks were treated as one pooled group.

This CDR3 spans 14 amino acids. Germline V CDR1 and CDR2: MDHEN, SYDVKM. V shed 6 bases and J 6 bases; nucleotides not matched to a gene: 7. TCRdb's table, derived via immunoSEQ multiplex PCR, lists solely in-frame clones and lacks some. The sample consists of some 120,000 clones, around 89% of them appearing once. Turning to this clone: Its matching antigen is unknown.

Findings and limits, study-wide: At baseline, seropositivity was found in only a handful of AZD1222 recipients. In a largely white British group with more females than males, clonal diversity was possibly underestimated. Vaccine-associated CD4 TCRs spanned spike, dominant at 160-218 and 743-854.

The chain couples TRBV28 to TRBJ1-1; 10 nucleotides agree with TRBD1. The source material was peripheral blood, sampled on day 0 of AZD1222 vaccination. The receptor comes from an adult in good health. The CDR3 loop reads CASSRDRGSAEAFF. CDR3 nucleotide sequence: TGTGCCAGCAGCCGGGACAGGGGTTCGGCTGAAGCTTTCTTT.